The source of this TCR beta chain is a study of OX40 agonist ivuxolimab in advanced cancers. Study overall: Cancers in dose escalation were hepatocellular, melanoma, renal cell and head and neck.

The CDR3 has 15 amino acids. V was pared by 0 bases and J by 4 bases, with 12 bases between. Germline CDR1 LGHNA, CDR2 YSLEER. Profiled with immunoSEQ multiplex PCR; TCRdb holds only in-frame clones, not every one. The repertoire consists of 45,000 to 65,000 clones, with 75% to 90% occurring once and the leading ten covering around 14%. Notes on the study in general: Also present in some nonresponders was a low level of normalized T-cell clonal expansion.

On this clone itself: Its target is unknown.

Cycle 7 day 1, cycle 4 day 1, and baseline were the timepoints at which blood was sampled. This receptor was obtained from an adult with an advanced solid tumor such as melanoma, head and neck, liver or kidney cancer. The V call is TRBV4-3, the J call TRBJ1-2; the D gene is possibly TRBD1 (5 bases). The sequenced sample was CD4+ or CD8+ T cells sorted from blood, obtained in a trial of the OX40 agonist ivuxolimab. The CDR3 spells CASSQDRLGPYGYTF. CDR3 DNA: TGCGCCAGCAGCCAAGATCGGCTGGGACCCTATGGCTACACCTTC.